Each of the 2 T cell receptor beta chains below was sequenced from the same sample in a study of post-analysis software for immune sequencing data. Notes on the study in general: Higher frequency in patients than in controls was seen for roughly five TRBV segments, with TRBV5-6, TRBV5-1 and TRBV20-1 among them.

The antigens of these receptors remain unknown. Libraries were made from TCR beta cDNA, and they carried unique molecular identifiers. Using its own MiXCR run on the PCR reads, TCRdb lists one record per CDR3 protein. The sample holds more than 500,000 distinct CDR3 sequences, less than 40% seen once. The source material was blood. These receptor sequences come from a girl under 18 with multiple sclerosis.

The chain links TRBV20-1 to TRBJ2-2, with TRBD1 as a possible D gene (6 bases). CDR1 and CDR2 from the germline V gene are DFQATT and SNEGSKA (reference sequence). The CDR3 length is 14 residues. Between the trimmed V and J ends, which lost 2 bases and 1 base, there was a span of 8 bases. CDR3 sequence reads: CSARRGQNTGELFF. CDR3 bases: TGCAGTGCTAGAAGGGGACAGAACACCGGGGAGCTGTTTTTT.

The chain couples TRBV5-1 to TRBJ1-1; D not certain. The V gene lost 2 bases and the J gene lost 4 bases, with 12 bases spanning the gap. The CDR3 has 14 amino acids. Germline values: CDR1 SGHRS, CDR2 YFSETQ. CDR3 protein: CASSLGTLSTEAFF. The CDR3, as DNA: TGCGCCAGCAGCTTAGGCACCCTGTCCACTGAAGCTTTCTTT. Full variable domain (rest looked up from reference TRBV5-1 and TRBJ1-1): KAGVTQTPRYLIKTRGQQVTLSCSPISGHRSVSWYQQTPGQGLQFLFEYFSETQRNKGNFPGRFSGRQFSNSRSEMNVSTLELGDSALYLCASSLGTLSTEAFFGQGTRLTVV.